This T cell receptor beta chain was recovered during a study of PD-1 blockade in classical Hodgkin lymphoma (dated by TCRdb to 2020 to 2022). In terms of the full investigation: Nivolumab dosing was 3 mg/kg intravenously every 2 weeks, continuing until either disease progression or unacceptable toxicity. The study used CyTOF and TCR beta sequencing to define a peripheral blood immune signature of response to PD-1 blockade in classical Hodgkin lymphoma.

Per the publication, the time point label means: cycle 4 day 1 (C4D1), after six to seven weeks of nivolumab. Every trial patient had relapsed following autologous stem cell transplantation, and prior brentuximab vedotin exposure was what differed among cohorts A, B and C. CD4+ T cells were purified from thawed PBMCs by magnetic negative selection with a Miltenyi CD4+ T cell isolation kit. The trial cohort comprised fewer than 65 patients with relapsed/refractory classical Hodgkin lymphoma whose best overall responses were complete response, partial response or progressive disease. Single-agent nivolumab was administered to trial patients in the multi-cohort phase II CheckMate 205 trial. An independent review committee assessed best overall response by applying the 2007 International Working Group response criteria. Trial PBMCs were collected immediately before nivolumab initiation (C1D1) and during therapy at cycle 2 day 1 and cycle 4 day 1. Peripheral blood was collected in 8 mL Vacutainer Cell Preparation Tubes, from which PBMCs were isolated by centrifugation and then cryopreserved. Purified CD4+ and CD8+ fractions were prepared only for cases where an additional PBMC sample was available. On LS columns in a quadroMACS separator, the magnetically labelled cells were depleted, and the flow-through was collected as the purified fraction.

General conclusions and limits of the study: Lower diversity was observed in patients in whom nivolumab was started less than 1 year after ASCT, and these patients were excluded from later analyses so that confounding by immune reconstitution would be avoided. The study covered only a single clinical trial cohort, and the causes of the repertoire differences, possibly disease activity or prior therapy, were still not defined. Baseline TCR diversity was reported as lower in newly diagnosed patients than in healthy donors, and lower still in relapsed/refractory patients. Trial patients achieving complete response had baseline diversity similar to newly diagnosed patients, whereas partial responders and progressors had significantly lower diversity. A significant rise by C4D1 was seen in CD4+ but not CD8+ TCR diversity (p=0.0027 vs p=0.16), with the rise being most apparent in complete responders (p=0.02).

Trimming removed 3 bases from V and 6 bases from J, leaving 18 bases between the germline ends. According to the germline V gene, CDR1 reads SGHRS and CDR2 reads YFSETQ. From cysteine to phenylalanine, the CDR3 is 15 amino acids long. Only the CDR3 DNA is retained, 45 bases long and in frame from the first base. The Qiagen DNeasy kit was used to extract genomic DNA from unsorted PBMCs and from the negatively selected CD4+ and CD8+ fractions. TCR beta CDR3 regions were subjected to amplification by immunoSEQ multiplex PCR with primers that anneal to V and J segments. A synthetic immune receptor repertoire was used to minimize amplification bias, and any remaining bias was removed computationally after sequencing. In the paper's pipeline: Custom Python scripts were used to quantify repertoire diversity as the Shannon entropy index. Unsorted, CD4+ and CD8+ repertoires were analyzed separately, except for combined analyses in which CD4+ and CD8+ sequences were merged in silico. A clone was considered expanded if an increase in frequency of at least 2-fold after treatment relative to C1D1 was found, and a pseudocount of 0.5 was applied to clones undetected at baseline. Clones with 0 or 1 copy at C1D1 were defined as singleton clones, while clones with 2 or more copies were defined as non-singleton clones. Clones expanded in unsorted samples were annotated as CD4+, CD8+ or unknown by matching protein sequences in sorted samples from the same patient. Diversity changes from C1D1 to C4D1 were tested in paired samples using Wilcoxon tests. The table comes from immuneACCESS by way of TCRdb, which keeps in-frame sequences with V and J called. Part of the clones is missing from these tables; in studies checked, under half for an unresolved V gene and the rest for unknown reasons. That table gives V, J and clone size, and the DNA gave D and trimming. The sample includes 10,000 to 15,000 clones, with 88% observed a single time. Of the sample, more than 0.8% is held by the ten largest clones.

Remarks on this clone: What this receptor recognizes is not known. No base quality values were provided; no much bigger clone lies one nucleotide off.

This receptor was identified in a human donor with classical Hodgkin lymphoma. This chain is built from TRBV5-1 and TRBJ1-2; the D gene is unclear. Sequencing used CD4+ T cells from blood, obtained before the fourth cycle of nivolumab. The CDR3 amino acid sequence is: CASSSMTDLRHGYTF. The DNA reads as follows: TGCGCCAGCAGCTCCATGACGGATCTAAGGCATGGCTACACCTTC.